This section outlines one TCR beta chain sequence together with its context. The antigen remains unidentified. Sequenced by immunoSEQ multiplex PCR; TCRdb stores in-frame clones only, minus some. The sample gives 25,000 to 35,000 clones, roughly four fifths of which show up once; approximately 4.6% is in the top ten. The data belong to a study of early stage breast cancer tumors. Across the whole study: Invasive lobular carcinomas made up about 30% of the 12 ER+/PR+/HER2- tumors.

V lost 6 bases to trimming and J lost 6 bases, with 10 bases between them. The CDR3 consists of 12 residues. Germline lookup yields CDR1 MNHNY and CDR2 SVGAGI (reference sequence). General study results and limits: Blood repertoires resembled normal breast more than tumor. Most shared enriched TCRB sequences were commonly generated ones.

Input material: blood. This clonotype originated in a person between 35 and 49 years old with breast cancer. The chain has TRBV6-6 and TRBJ2-3; D is undetermined. The CDR3 region is CASSLPGDTQYF. CDR3 bases: TGTGCCAGCAGCCTCCCCGGGGATACGCAGTATTTT.